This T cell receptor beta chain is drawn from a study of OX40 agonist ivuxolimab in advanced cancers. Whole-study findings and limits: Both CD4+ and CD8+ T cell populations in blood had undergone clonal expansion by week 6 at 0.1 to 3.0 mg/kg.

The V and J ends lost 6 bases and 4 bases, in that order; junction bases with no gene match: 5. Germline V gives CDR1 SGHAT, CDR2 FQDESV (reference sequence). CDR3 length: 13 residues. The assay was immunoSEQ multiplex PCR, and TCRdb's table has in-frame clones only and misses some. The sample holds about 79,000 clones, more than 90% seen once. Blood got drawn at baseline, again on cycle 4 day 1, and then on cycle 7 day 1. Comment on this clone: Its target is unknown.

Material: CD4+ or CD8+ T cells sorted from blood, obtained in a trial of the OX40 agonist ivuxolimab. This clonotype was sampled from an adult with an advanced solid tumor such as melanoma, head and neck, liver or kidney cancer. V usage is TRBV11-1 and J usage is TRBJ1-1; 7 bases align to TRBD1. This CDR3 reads CASSRDRVTEAFF. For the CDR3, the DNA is TGTGCCAGCAGTCGTGACAGGGTCACTGAAGCTTTCTTT. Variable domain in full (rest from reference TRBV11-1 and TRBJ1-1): EAEVAQSPRYKITEKSQAVAFWCDPISGHATLYWYRQILGQGPELLVQFQDESVVDDSQLPKDRFSAERLKGVDSTLKIQPAELGDSAMYLCASSRDRVTEAFFGQGTRLTVV.